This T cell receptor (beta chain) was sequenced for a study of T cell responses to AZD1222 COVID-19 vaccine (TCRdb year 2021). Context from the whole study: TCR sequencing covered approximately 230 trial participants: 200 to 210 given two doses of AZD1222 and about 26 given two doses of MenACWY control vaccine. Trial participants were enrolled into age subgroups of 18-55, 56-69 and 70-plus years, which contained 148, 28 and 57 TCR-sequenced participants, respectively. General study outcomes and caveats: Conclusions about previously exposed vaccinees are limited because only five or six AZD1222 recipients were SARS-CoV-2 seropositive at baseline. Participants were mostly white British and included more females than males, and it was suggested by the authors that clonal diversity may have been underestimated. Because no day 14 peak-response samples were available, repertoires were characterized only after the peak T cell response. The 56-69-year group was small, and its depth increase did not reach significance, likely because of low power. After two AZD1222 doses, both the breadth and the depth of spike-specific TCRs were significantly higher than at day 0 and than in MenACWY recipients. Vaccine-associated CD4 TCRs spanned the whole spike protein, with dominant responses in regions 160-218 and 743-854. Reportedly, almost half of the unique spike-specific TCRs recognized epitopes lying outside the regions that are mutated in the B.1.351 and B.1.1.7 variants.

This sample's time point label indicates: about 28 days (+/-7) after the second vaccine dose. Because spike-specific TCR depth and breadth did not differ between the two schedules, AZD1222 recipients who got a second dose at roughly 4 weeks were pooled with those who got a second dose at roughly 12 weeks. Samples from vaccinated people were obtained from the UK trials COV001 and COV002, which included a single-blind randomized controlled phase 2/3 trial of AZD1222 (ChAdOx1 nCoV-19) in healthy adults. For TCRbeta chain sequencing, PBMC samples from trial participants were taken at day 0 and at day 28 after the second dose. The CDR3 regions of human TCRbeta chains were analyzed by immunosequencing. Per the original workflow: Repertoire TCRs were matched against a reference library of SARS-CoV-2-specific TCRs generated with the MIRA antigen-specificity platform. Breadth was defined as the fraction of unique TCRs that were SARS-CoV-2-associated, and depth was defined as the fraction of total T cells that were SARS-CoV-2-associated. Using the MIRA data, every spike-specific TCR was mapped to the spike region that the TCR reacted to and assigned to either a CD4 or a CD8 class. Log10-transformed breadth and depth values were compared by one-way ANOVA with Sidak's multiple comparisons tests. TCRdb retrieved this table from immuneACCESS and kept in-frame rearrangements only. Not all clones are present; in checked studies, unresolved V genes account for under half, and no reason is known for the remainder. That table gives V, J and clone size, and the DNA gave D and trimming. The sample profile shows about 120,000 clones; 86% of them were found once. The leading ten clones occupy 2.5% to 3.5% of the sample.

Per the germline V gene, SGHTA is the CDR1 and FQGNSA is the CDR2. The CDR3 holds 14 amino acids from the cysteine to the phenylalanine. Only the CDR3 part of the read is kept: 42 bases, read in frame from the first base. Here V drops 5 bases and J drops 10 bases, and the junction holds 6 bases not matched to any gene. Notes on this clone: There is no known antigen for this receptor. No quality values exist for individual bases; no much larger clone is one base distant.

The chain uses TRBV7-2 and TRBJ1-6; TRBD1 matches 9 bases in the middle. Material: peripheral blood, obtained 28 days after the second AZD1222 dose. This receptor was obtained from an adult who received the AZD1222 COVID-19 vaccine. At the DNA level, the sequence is TGTGCCAGCAGCCCACAGGGGGCGGGATCACCCCTCCACTTT. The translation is CASSPQGAGSPLHF.